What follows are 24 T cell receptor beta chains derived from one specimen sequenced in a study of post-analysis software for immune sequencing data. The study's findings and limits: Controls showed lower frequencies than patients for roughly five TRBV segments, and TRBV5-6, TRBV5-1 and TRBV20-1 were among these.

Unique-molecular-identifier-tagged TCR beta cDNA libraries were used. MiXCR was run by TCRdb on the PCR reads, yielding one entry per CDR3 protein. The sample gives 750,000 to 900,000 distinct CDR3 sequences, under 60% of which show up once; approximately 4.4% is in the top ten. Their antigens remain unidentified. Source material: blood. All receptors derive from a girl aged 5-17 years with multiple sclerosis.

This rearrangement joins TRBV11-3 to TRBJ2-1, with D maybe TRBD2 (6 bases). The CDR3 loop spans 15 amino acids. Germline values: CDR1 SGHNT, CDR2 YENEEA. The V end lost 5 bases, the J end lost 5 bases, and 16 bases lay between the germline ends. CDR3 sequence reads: CASSQLANTHNEQFF. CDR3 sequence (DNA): TGTGCCAGCAGCCAACTAGCTAACACCCACAATGAGCAGTTCTTC. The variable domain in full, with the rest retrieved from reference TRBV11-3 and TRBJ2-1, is EAGVVQSPRYKIIEKKQPVAFWCNPISGHNTLYWYLQNLGQGPELLIRYENEEAVDDSQLPKDRFSAERLKGVDSTLKIQPAELGDSAVYLCASSQLANTHNEQFFGPGTRLTVL.

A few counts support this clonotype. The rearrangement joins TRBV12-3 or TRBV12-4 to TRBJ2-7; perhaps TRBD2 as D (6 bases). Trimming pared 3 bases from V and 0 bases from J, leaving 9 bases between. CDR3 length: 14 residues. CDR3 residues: CASSFAGPSYEQYF. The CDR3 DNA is TGTGCCAGCAGTTTTGCGGGACCCTCCTACGAGCAGTACTTC.

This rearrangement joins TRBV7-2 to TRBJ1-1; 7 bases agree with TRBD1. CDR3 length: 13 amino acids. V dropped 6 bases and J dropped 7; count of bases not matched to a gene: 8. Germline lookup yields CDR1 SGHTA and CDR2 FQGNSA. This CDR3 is CASRKRGPGEAFF. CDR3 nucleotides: TGTGCCAGCAGGAAAAGGGGGCCTGGTGAAGCTTTCTTT.

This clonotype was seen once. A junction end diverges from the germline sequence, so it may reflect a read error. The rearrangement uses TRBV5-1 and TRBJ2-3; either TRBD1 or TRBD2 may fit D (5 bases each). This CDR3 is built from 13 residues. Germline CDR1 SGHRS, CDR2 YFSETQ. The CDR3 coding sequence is TGCGCCAACAGCTTGGGACCCTCAGATACGCAGTATTTT. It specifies CANSLGPSDTQYF.

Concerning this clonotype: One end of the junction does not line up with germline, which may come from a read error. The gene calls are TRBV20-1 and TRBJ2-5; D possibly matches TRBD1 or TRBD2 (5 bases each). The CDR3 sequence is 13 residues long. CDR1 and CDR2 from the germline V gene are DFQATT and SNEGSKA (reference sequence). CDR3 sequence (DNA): TGCAGTGCTAGAGAGTGGGACCAAGGGACCCAGTACTTC. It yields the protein CSAREWDQGTQYF.

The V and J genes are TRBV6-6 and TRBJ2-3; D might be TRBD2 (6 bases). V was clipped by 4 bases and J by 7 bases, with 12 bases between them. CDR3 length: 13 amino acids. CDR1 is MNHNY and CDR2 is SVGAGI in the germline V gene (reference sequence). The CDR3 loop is CASSSPGENTQYF. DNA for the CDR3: TGTGCCAGCAGTTCCCCGGGGGAAAATACGCAGTATTTT.

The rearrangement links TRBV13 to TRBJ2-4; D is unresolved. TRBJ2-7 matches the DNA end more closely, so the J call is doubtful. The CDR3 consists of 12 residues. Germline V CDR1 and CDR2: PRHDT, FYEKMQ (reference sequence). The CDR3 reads CASSLQRTEQYF. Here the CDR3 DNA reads TGTGCCAGCAGCTTACAGAGAACCGAGCAGTACTTC.

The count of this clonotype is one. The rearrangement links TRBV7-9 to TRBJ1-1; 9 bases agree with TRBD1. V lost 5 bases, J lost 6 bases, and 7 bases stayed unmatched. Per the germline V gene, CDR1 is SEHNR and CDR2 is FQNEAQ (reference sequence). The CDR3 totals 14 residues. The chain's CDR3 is CASSHGDRVAEAFF. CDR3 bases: TGTGCCAGCAGCCACGGGGACAGGGTTGCTGAAGCTTTCTTT.

The CDR3 DNA reads TGCAGCGTGGGAGATGACAGATATGGCTACACCTTC. Protein: CSVGDDRYGYTF. The J gene is TRBJ1-2, the V gene TRBV29-1, with D possibly matching TRBD1 (5 bases). CDR3 length: 12 amino acids. Germline-derived CDR1 and CDR2 are SQVTM and ANQGSEA. Trimming cost V 6 bases and J 5 bases, with 13 bases left between them.

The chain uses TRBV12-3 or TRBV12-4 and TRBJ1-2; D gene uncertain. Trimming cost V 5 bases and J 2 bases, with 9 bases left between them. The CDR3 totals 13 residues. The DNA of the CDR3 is TGTGCCAGCAGTGAAAACCAGAACTATGGCTACACCTTC. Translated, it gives CASSENQNYGYTF.

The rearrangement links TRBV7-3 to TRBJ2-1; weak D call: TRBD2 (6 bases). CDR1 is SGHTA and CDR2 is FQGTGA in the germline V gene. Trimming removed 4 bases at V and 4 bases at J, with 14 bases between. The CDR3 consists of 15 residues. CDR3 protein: CASSSSGSAYNEQFF. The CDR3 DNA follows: TGTGCCAGCAGCTCCAGCGGGTCAGCTTACAATGAGCAGTTCTTC.

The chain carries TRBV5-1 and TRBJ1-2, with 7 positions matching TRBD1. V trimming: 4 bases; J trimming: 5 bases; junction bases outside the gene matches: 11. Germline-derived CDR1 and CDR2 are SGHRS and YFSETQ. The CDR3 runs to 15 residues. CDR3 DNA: TGCGCCAGCAGCGGCCCGGGACAGTTCCCGTATGGCTACACCTTC. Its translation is CASSGPGQFPYGYTF. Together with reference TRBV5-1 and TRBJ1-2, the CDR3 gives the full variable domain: KAGVTQTPRYLIKTRGQQVTLSCSPISGHRSVSWYQQTPGQGLQFLFEYFSETQRNKGNFPGRFSGRQFSNSRSEMNVSTLELGDSALYLCASSGPGQFPYGYTFGSGTRLTVV.

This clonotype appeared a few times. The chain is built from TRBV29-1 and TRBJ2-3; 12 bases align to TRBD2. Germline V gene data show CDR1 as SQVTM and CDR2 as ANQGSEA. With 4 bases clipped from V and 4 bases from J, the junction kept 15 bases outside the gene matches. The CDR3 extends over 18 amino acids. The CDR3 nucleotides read TGCAGCGTTGTTCGCCCTAGCGGGAGGGCCGGGGGTGCAGATACGCAGTATTTT. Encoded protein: CSVVRPSGRAGGADTQYF.

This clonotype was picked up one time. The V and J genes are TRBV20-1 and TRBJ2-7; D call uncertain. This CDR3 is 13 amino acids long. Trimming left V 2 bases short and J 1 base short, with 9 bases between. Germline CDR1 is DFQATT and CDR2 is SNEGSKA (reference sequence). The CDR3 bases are TGCAGTGCTAGATCGCGTCGGTCCTACGAGCAGTACTTC. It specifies CSARSRRSYEQYF.

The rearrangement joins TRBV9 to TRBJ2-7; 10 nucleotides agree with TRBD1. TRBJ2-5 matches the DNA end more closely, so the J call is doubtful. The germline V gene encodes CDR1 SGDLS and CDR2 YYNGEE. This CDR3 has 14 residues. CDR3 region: CASSAWDRGETQYF. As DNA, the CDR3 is TGTGCCAGCAGCGCATGGGACAGGGGAGAGACCCAGTACTTC.

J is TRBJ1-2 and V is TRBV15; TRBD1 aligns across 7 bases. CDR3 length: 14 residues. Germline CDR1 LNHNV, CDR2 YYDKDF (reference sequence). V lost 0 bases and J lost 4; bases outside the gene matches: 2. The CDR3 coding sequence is TGTGCCACCAGCAGAGATCGACAGGGCTATGGCTACACCTTC. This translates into CATSRDRQGYGYTF.

CDR3 loop: CAWSVREGYTF. CDR3 DNA sequence: TGTGCCTGGAGTGTACGGGAAGGCTACACCTTC. The J gene is TRBJ1-2, the V gene TRBV30; no clear D gene. CDR3 length: 11 residues. Per germline, CDR1 GTSNPN and CDR2 SVGIG (reference sequence). The V gene lost 0 bases and the J gene lost 8 bases, with 7 bases spanning the gap. The full variable domain, its missing parts supplied by reference TRBV30 and TRBJ1-2, is SQTIHQWPATLVQPVGSPLSLECTVEGTSNPNLYWYRQAAGRGLQLLFYSVGIGQISSEVPQNLSASRPQDRQFILSSKKLLLSDSGFYLCAWSVREGYTFGSGTRLTVV.

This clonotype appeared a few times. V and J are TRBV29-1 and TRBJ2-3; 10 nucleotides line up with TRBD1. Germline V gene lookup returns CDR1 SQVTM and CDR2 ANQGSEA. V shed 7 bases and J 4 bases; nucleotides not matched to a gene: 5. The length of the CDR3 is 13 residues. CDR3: CSEGQGLADTQYF. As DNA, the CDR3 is TGCAGCGAGGGACAGGGGTTGGCAGATACGCAGTATTTT.

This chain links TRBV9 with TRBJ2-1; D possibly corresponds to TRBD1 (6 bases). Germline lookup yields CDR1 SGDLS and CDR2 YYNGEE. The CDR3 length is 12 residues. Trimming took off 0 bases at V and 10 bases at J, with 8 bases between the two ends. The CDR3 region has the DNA TGTGCCAGCAGCGTAGAGGGGGTCGAGCAGTTCTTC. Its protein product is CASSVEGVEQFF.

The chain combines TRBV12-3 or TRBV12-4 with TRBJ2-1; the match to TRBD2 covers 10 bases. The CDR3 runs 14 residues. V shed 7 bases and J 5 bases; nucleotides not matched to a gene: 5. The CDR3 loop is CASTQREGHNEQFF. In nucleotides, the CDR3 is TGTGCCAGCACCCAGCGGGAGGGTCACAATGAGCAGTTCTTC.

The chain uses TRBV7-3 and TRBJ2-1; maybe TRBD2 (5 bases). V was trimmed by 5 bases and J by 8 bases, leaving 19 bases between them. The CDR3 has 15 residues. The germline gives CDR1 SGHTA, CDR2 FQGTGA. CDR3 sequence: CASSPKPTSQDEQFF. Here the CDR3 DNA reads TGTGCCAGCAGCCCAAAACCCACTAGTCAGGATGAGCAGTTCTTC.

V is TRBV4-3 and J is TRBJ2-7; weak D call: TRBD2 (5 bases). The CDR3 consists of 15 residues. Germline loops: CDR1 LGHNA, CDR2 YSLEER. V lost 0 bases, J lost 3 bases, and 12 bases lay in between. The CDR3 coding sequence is TGCGCCAGCAGCCAAGATGAAGACTACCGCTACGAGCAGTACTTC. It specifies CASSQDEDYRYEQYF.

The CDR3 DNA reads as TGCGCCAGCAGCCAAGAGGGTTCCACTAGCGCCGAGCAGTTCTTC. Protein product: CASSQEGSTSAEQFF. The chain has TRBV4-1 and TRBJ2-1; TRBD2 matches at 7 bases. The ends lost 0 bases at V and 10 bases at J; junction bases unmatched: 9. Germline loops: CDR1 MGHRA, CDR2 YSYEKL. This CDR3 is 15 amino acids long.

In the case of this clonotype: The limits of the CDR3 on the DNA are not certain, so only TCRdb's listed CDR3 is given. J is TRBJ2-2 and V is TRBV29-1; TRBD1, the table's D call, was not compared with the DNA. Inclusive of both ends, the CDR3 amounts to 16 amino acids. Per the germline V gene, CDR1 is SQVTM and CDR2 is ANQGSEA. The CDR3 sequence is CSVGAGNEQYFGELFF.